This T cell receptor (beta chain) was recorded in a study of T cell responses to AZD1222 COVID-19 vaccine. Clones were sequenced by immunoSEQ multiplex PCR, and TCRdb holds only the in-frame ones, with some missing. The sample has roughly 98,000 clones; about 92% are singletons. Trimming pared 3 bases from V and 6 bases from J, leaving 12 bases between. CDR1 LNHDA and CDR2 SQIVND come from the germline V gene (reference sequence). This CDR3 is built from 14 residues. The specimen comprised peripheral blood, sampled on day 0 of AZD1222 vaccination. The sequence came from an adult in good health. The chain is built from TRBV19 and TRBJ2-4; D could derive from TRBD1 or TRBD2 (5 bases each). This chain's CDR3 is CASSILTRGNIQYF. In DNA, the CDR3 is TGTGCCAGTAGTATCCTCACTAGGGGAAACATTCAGTACTTC.